This TCR beta chain was documented in a study of human T cells and chemical hapten exposure. The time point was: patch test 2, 6 weeks after DPC sensitization. As for treatment: therapeutic diphenylcyclopropenone sensitization with weekly scalp DPC. Alopecia patients deemed DPC-suitable, aged 18 to 70, excluding pregnancy. CDR3 length: 14 amino acids. Germline CDR1 reads MNHEY; CDR2 reads SVGAGI. V was pared by 6 bases and J by 5 bases, with 14 bases between. TCRdb fed the RACE reads into MiXCR, producing one record per CDR3 protein. This sample carries 20,000 to 30,000 distinct CDR3 sequences, over 8.5% of them seen once, and the ten largest clones take approximately 7%.

The gene calls are TRBV6-5 and TRBJ2-1; D may be TRBD2 (6 bases). Sample: whole blood, taken in connection with sensitization to the hapten diphenylcyclopropenone (DPC). This TCR was recovered from a man aged 25-40 years with alopecia areata. Some clones in this sample may be carry-over from other donors' samples. Here the CDR3 reads CASSRTTRDNEQFF. The CDR3 DNA reads TGTGCCAGCAGCCGGACTACCAGAGACAATGAGCAGTTCTTC.